This T cell receptor (beta chain) was sequenced for a study of preoperative IRX-2 immunotherapy in early breast cancer. The treatment is: preoperative locoregional IRX-2 cytokine immunotherapy. Patients received preoperative, locoregional IRX-2 cytokine immunotherapy in a phase Ib study. Sequenced by immunoSEQ multiplex PCR; TCRdb stores in-frame clones only, minus some. The profile covers 2,900 or so clones, with roughly 76% appearing a single time and roughly 13% taken by the ten largest. The V end lost 5 bases, the J end lost 0 bases, and 11 bases lay between the germline ends. The CDR3 covers 14 residues. CDR1 and CDR2 (germline): MNHGY, SAAAGT. This clone was recorded a few times.

The V call is TRBV6-8, the J call TRBJ2-7; D is unclear. This receptor was taken from a human donor with breast cancer. The sequencing used tumor tissue, collected after IRX-2 immunotherapy. CDR3 DNA sequence: TGTGCCAGCAGTCCCTATCGGAGCTCCTACGAGCAGTACTTC. Encoded protein: CASSPYRSSYEQYF.